This TCR beta chain was captured by sequencing in a study of neurological immune-mediated disorders. The authors obtained over 180 million TCR-beta sequences from 15-18 subjects per sequencing run. In TCRdb, the 5' RACE reads were re-called with MiXCR into one record per CDR3 protein. The data show tens of thousands of distinct CDR3 sequences, almost 7.5% seen once. This clonotype was seen at least ten times. Its antigen is currently unknown. Serving as healthy controls were blood bank volunteers based in Maryland, USA. The CDR3 is made up of 14 amino acids. Between the trimmed V and J ends, which lost 3 bases and 6 bases, there was a span of 12 bases. Study findings and constraints: No CDR3 amino acid sequences were shared by expanded clones across subjects, suggesting private repertoires in all groups.

This TCR was sampled from a woman aged 35 to 49 in good health. This chain uses TRBV12-3 or TRBV12-4 with TRBJ1-5, with D possibly being TRBD1 (6 bases). The sample comprised PBMCs. The CDR3 loop reads CASSFQGSSQPQHF. The CDR3, as DNA: TGTGCCAGCAGTTTCCAGGGGTCGAGTCAGCCCCAGCATTTT.